This is a list of T cell receptor beta chains from one sample in a study of OX40 agonist ivuxolimab in advanced cancers. TCRdb's copy holds only in-frame clones and misses some; the assay was immunoSEQ multiplex PCR. The repertoire consists of under 50,000 clones, with 92% occurring once and the leading ten covering about a tenth. The material was CD4+ or CD8+ T cells sorted from blood, obtained in a trial of the OX40 agonist ivuxolimab. These receptors were taken from an adult with an advanced solid tumor such as melanoma, head and neck, liver or kidney cancer. The CDR3 runs from the conserved cysteine through the conserved F or W. D genes are given only for firm matches. Clone size is not always given. Where it is, it says once, few, many or a class for expanded clones.

>TRBJ1-1|TRBD1|NA|TRBV19
TGTGCCAGTAATCGGGACCGGGACAGCGGGAGAGGGTACACTGAAGCTTTCTTT
CASNRDRDSGRGYTEAFF
>TRBJ1-5|NA|NA|TRBV6-6
TGTGCCAGCAGTGCGGGGGGGGCAGTCCAGCCCCAGCATTTT
CASSAGGAVQPQHF
>TRBJ1-2|TRBD1|NA|TRBV30
TGTGCCTGGAGTGCGGACAGGGGGCGAGATGGCTACACCTTC
CAWSADRGRDGYTF
>TRBJ1-3|NA|NA|TRBV9
TGTGCCAGCAGCGTCCGCGCAGCTCAAGCGAACACCATATATTTT
CASSVRAAQANTIYF
>TRBJ2-3|TRBD2|NA|TRBV7-7
TGTGCTAGCAGCTTAGAGGCGGGAGCAGATACGCAGTATTTT
CASSLEAGADTQYF
>TRBJ2-1|NA|NA|TRBV11-1
TGTGCCAGCAGCTTACGGAGGGCGAGCTCCTACAATGAGCAGTTCTTC
CASSLRRASSYNEQFF
>TRBJ2-4|NA|NA|TRBV2
TGTGCCAGCAGTGAATTCAGGGACCTAGCCAAAAACATTCAGTACTTC
CASSEFRDLAKNIQYF
>TRBJ1-2|NA|NA|TRBV29-1
TGCAGCGTCCCTACGAACCGGGGTGGCTACACCTTC
CSVPTNRGGYTF
>TRBJ2-2|TRBD2|NA|TRBV7-9
TGTGCCAGCAGCCCCGAGCTCGGCGGGAGCACCGGGGAGCTGTTTTTT
CASSPELGGSTGELFF
>TRBJ1-2|NA|few|TRBV6-6
TGTGCCAGCAGGTTAAACGGCTACACCTTC
CASRLNGYTF
>TRBJ1-5|NA|once|TRBV10-2
TGCGCCAGTTCGGGGGGGCATCAGCCCCAGCATTTT
CASSGGHQPQHF
>TRBJ2-3|NA|NA|TRBV11-1
TGTGCCAGCAGCTTGATGCGGGGAGACACAGATACGCAGTATTTT
CASSLMRGDTDTQYF
>TRBJ2-5|NA|NA|TRBV11-1
TGTGCCAGCAGCTCACCCTCGCCGGGTGAGACCCAGTACTTC
CASSSPSPGETQYF
>TRBJ1-3|NA|NA|TRBV4-1
TGCGCCAGCTCACGAACGTTAGGTGGTGGAAACACCATATATTTT
CASSRTLGGGNTIYF
>TRBJ1-6|TRBD1|NA|TRBV9
TGTGCCAGCAGCCCCTGGGACAGTACTAATTCACCCCTCCACTTT
CASSPWDSTNSPLHF
>TRBJ2-3|TRBD2|NA|TRBV4-1
TGCGCCAGCAGCCAACGAGTGGCAGCGGGAGTCGCTAGCACAGATACGCAGTATTTT
CASSQRVAAGVASTDTQYF
>TRBJ1-1|NA|NA|TRBV4-3
TGCGCCAGCAGCCAAGAATTGGGCCAGAACACTGAAGCTTTCTTT
CASSQELGQNTEAFF
>TRBJ1-5|NA|once|TRBV4-3
TGCGCCAGCAGCCGAAAATGGGCTGGGAGCAATCAGCCCCAGCATTTT
CASSRKWAGSNQPQHF
>TRBJ2-7|NA|NA|TRBV10-2
TGCGCCAGCAGTGGGGGCCTGCCCGCGGAGCAGTACTTC
CASSGGLPAEQYF
>TRBJ1-1|NA|NA|TRBV30
TGTACCTGGAGCCAATCCCGGCCTGAAGCTTTCTTT
CTWSQSRPEAFF
>TRBJ1-2|NA|once|TRBV5-1
TGCGCCAGCAGAGGGGATTACTATGGCTACACCTTC
CASRGDYYGYTF
>TRBJ1-2|NA|NA|TRBV2
TGTGCCAGCAGTGGAACCTTATCGGGCGGCTACACCTTC
CASSGTLSGGYTF
>TRBJ1-4|TRBD1|once|TRBV9
TGTGCCAGCAGCGACAACAGGGGTGATGAAAAACTGTTTTTT
CASSDNRGDEKLFF
>TRBJ2-7|NA|NA|TRBV6-1
TGTGCCAGCGCGGAAGACGACTCCTACGAGCAGTACTTC
CASAEDDSYEQYF
>TRBJ2-7|NA|NA|TRBV7-9
TGTGCCAGCAGCCCGAGCTCCTACGAGCAGTACTTC
CASSPSSYEQYF
>TRBJ1-2|TRBD1|NA|TRBV30
TGTGCCTGGAAAACCGGGACAGGGGACTTCTATGGCTACACCTTC
CAWKTGTGDFYGYTF
>TRBJ2-2|NA|NA|TRBV4-1
TGCGCCAGCAGCCAAGACGGCTCGAACACCGGGGAGCTGTTTTTT
CASSQDGSNTGELFF
>TRBJ2-5|TRBD1|few|TRBV6-1
TGTGCCAGCAGCCCGACAGGGATCCAAGAGACCCAGTACTTC
CASSPTGIQETQYF
>TRBJ1-2|NA|NA|TRBV7-8
TGTGCCAGCAGCTTCGTCCAGGGAGATGGCTACACCTTC
CASSFVQGDGYTF
>TRBJ1-2|TRBD1|NA|TRBV7-9
TGTGCCAGCAGCTGGACAGGGGGTGGCTACACCTTC
CASSWTGGGYTF
>TRBJ1-1|NA|NA|TRBV30
TGTGCCGGAAGGGGGTCGAACACTGAAGCTTTCTTT
CAGRGSNTEAFF
>TRBJ1-4|NA|few|TRBV4-2
TGTGCCAGCAGCTCCCTCGAAAAACTGTTTTTT
CASSSLEKLFF
>TRBJ2-7|NA|NA|TRBV4-1
TGCGCCAGCAGCCAAGACGACGTCGGTGACTACGAGCAGTACTTC
CASSQDDVGDYEQYF
>TRBJ2-1|TRBD2|NA|TRBV9
TGTGCCAGCAGCCCTGATGGGACTAATTACAATGAGCAGTTCTTC
CASSPDGTNYNEQFF
>TRBJ2-6|NA|NA|TRBV4-3
TGCGCCAGCAGCCCACGACAGGATTACTCTGGGGCCAACGTCCTGACTTTC
CASSPRQDYSGANVLTF
>TRBJ2-1|TRBD2|NA|TRBV7-3
TGTGCCAGCAGCTCCGGGACTAGCGGGATGAGGAATGAGCAGTTCTTC
CASSSGTSGMRNEQFF
>TRBJ2-1|NA|few|TRBV18
TGTGCCAGCTCACCCCGTCCCTTGCGGGCCTACAATGAGCAGTTCTTC
CASSPRPLRAYNEQFF
>TRBJ2-7|TRBD2|once|TRBV29-1
TGCAGCGTTGAAGCTAGCGGGAGGGAGAGGTACGAGCAGTACTTC
CSVEASGRERYEQYF
>TRBJ2-1|NA|once|TRBV7-2
TGTGCCAGCAGATGGACTACGAGCTCCTACAATGAGCAGTTCTTC
CASRWTTSSYNEQFF
>TRBJ1-5|TRBD1|NA|TRBV6-5
TGTGCCAGCTCGCTGGGGACAGGGGATCAGCCCCAGCATTTT
CASSLGTGDQPQHF
>TRBJ1-5|NA|once|TRBV19
TGTGCCAGTAGTTATGGGGGGGCCCATCAGCCCCAGCATTTT
CASSYGGAHQPQHF
>TRBJ1-2|NA|NA|TRBV9
TGTGCCAGCAGCGTAGATGGATTAGGGAATTATGGCTACACCTTC
CASSVDGLGNYGYTF
>TRBJ2-2|TRBD1|NA|TRBV5-1
TGCGCCAGCAGCTTGGTTGGACAGGGGACCGGGGAGCTGTTTTTT
CASSLVGQGTGELFF
>TRBJ1-4|NA|NA|TRBV7-9
TGTGCCAGCAGCTTATCCCAGAAACTGTTTTTT
CASSLSQKLFF